The T cell receptor (beta chain) under discussion was sequenced for a study of T cell responses to AZD1222 COVID-19 vaccine. Overall study context: Pooled samples include second doses given at about 4 or 12 weeks. Points from the study as a whole: Sampling that yielded the repertoires occurred only after the peak T cell response. A mostly white British donor set with more females was recruited, and clonal diversity was possibly underestimated. Two AZD1222 doses significantly raised spike-specific TCR breadth and depth over controls.

Clones were sequenced by immunoSEQ multiplex PCR, and TCRdb holds only the in-frame ones, with some missing. The data contain 110,000 to 150,000 clones, about 91% of them singletons. The table lists this clone with many counts. Its antigen is not known. V trimming: 1 base; J trimming: 7 bases; junction bases outside the gene matches: 15. The germline gives CDR1 MGHRA, CDR2 YSYEKL. CDR3 length equals 18 residues. The source was peripheral blood, collected on day 0 of AZD1222 vaccination. J is TRBJ2-1 and V is TRBV4-1, with 8 bases identical to TRBD2. This clonotype originated in an adult in good health. CDR3 region: CASSQVPAGVTRGNEQFF. The CDR3 DNA reads TGCGCCAGCAGCCAAGTACCAGCGGGAGTAACTCGGGGGAATGAGCAGTTCTTC.